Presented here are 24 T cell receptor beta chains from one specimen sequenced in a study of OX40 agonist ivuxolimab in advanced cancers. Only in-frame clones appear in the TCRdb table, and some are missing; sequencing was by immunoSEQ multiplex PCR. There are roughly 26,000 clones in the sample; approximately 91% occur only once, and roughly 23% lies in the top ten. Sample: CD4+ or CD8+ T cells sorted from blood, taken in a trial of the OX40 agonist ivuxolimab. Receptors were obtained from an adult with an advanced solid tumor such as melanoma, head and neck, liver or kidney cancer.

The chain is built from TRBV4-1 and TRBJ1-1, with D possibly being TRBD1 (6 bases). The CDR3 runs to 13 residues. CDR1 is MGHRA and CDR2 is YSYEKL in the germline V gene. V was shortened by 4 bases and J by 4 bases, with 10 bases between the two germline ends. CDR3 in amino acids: CASSLPGATEAFF. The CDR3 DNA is TGCGCCAGCAGCCTCCCAGGGGCCACTGAAGCTTTCTTT.

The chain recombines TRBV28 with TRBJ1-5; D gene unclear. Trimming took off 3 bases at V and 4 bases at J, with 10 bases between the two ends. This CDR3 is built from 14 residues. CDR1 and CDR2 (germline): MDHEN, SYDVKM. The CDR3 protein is CASSLRAGNQPQHF. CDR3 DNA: TGTGCCAGCAGTTTGAGGGCGGGTAATCAGCCCCAGCATTTT.

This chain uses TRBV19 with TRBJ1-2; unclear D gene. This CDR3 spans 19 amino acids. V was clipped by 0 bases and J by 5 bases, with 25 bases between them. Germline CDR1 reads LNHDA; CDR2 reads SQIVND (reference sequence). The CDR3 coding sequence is TGTGCCAGTAGTATAGATTTGGAGGCCCTGGGGTCTTTCTTGTATGGCTACACCTTC. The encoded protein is CASSIDLEALGSFLYGYTF.

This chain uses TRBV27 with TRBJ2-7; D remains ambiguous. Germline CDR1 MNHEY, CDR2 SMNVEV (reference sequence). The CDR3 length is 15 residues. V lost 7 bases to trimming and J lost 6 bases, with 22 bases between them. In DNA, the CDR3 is TGTGCCAGCACCCCACCAGAACACCCATCTGGCGAGCAGTACTTC. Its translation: CASTPPEHPSGEQYF.

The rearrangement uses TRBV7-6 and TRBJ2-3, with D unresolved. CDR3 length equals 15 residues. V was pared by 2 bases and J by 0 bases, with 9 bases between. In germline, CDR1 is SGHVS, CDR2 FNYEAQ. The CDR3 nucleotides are TGTGCCAGCAGCTTAATCTGGGCTAGCACAGATACGCAGTATTTT. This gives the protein CASSLIWASTDTQYF. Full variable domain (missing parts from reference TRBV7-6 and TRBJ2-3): GAGVSQSPRYKVTKRGQDVALRCDPISGHVSLYWYRQALGQGPEFLTYFNYEAQQDKSGLPNDRFSAERPEGSISTLTIQRTEQRDSAMYRCASSLIWASTDTQYFGPGTRLTVL.

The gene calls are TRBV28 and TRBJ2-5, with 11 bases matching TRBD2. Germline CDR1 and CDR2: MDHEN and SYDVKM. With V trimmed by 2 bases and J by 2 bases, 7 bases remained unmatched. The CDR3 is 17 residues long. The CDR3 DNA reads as TGTGCCAGCAGTTTAGTCCCGGGACTAGCGGAACAAGAGACCCAGTACTTC. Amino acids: CASSLVPGLAEQETQYF.

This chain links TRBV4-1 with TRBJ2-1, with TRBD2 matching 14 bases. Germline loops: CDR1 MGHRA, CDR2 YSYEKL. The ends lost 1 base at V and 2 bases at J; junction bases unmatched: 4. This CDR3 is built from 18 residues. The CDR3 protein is CASSQGTSGGTAYNEQFF. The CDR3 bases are TGCGCCAGCAGCCAAGGGACTAGCGGGGGGACCGCCTACAATGAGCAGTTCTTC.

CDR3 in DNA: TGTGCCAGCAGCACAGGGGTAGCAAGCACAGATACGCAGTATTTT. This sequence encodes CASSTGVASTDTQYF. V and J are TRBV9 and TRBJ2-3, with 7 nucleotides matching TRBD1. V lost 4 bases and J lost 0; bases outside the gene matches: 5. This CDR3 is built from 15 residues. CDR1 is SGDLS and CDR2 is YYNGEE in the germline V gene.

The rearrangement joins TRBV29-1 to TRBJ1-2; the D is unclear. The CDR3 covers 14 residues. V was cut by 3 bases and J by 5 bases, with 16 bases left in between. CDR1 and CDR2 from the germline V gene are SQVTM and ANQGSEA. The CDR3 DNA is TGCAGCGTTGATCCCCAGGACCTCCGGTATGGCTACACCTTC. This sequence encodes CSVDPQDLRYGYTF.

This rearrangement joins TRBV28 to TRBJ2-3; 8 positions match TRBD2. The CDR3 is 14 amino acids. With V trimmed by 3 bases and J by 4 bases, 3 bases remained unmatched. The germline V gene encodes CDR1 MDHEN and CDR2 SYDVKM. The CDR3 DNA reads TGTGCCAGCAGTTTGTGGACTAGCCCAGATACGCAGTATTTT. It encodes CASSLWTSPDTQYF.

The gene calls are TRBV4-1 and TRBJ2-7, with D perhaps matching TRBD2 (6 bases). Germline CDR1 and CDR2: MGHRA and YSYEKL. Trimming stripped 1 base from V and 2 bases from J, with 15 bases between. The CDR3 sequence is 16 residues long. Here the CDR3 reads CASSQALGGTAYEQYF. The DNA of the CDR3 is TGCGCCAGCAGCCAAGCACTAGGCGGGACCGCCTACGAGCAGTACTTC.

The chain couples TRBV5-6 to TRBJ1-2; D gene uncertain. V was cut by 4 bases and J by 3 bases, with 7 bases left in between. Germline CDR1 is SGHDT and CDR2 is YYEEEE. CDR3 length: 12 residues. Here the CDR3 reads CASSESDYGYTF. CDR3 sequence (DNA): TGTGCCAGCAGCGAGAGTGACTATGGCTACACCTTC.

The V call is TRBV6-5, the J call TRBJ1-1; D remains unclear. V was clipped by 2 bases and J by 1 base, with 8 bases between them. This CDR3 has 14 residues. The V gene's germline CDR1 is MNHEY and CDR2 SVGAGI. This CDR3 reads CASSYDDTNTEAFF. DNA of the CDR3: TGTGCCAGCAGTTACGATGACACGAACACTGAAGCTTTCTTT.

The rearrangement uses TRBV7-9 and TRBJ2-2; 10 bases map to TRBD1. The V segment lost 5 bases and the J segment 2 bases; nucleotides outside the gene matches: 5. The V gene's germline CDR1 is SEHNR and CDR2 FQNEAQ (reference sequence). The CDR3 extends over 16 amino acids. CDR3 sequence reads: CASSGGTGANTGELFF. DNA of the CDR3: TGTGCCAGCAGCGGCGGGACAGGGGCAAACACCGGGGAGCTGTTTTTT.

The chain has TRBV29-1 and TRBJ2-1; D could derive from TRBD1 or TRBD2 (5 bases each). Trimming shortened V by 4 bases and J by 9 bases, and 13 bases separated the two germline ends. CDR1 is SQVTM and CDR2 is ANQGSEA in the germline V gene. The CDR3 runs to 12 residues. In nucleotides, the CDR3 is TGCAGCGTTGTTTTGGGGGAGCCTGAGCAGTTCTTC. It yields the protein CSVVLGEPEQFF.

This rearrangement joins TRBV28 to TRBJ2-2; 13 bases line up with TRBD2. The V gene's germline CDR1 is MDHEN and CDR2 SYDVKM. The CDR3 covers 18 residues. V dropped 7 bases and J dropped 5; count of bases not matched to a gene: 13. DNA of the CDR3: TGTGCCAGCACGGACGCTGGACTAGCGGGAGTTAAGACCGGGGAGCTGTTTTTT. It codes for CASTDAGLAGVKTGELFF.

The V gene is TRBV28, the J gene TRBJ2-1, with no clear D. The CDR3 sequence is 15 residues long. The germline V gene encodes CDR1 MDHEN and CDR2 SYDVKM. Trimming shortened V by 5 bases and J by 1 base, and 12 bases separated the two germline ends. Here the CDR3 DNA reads TGTGCCAGCAGTCCCTCTATGGATTCCTACAATGAGCAGTTCTTC. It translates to CASSPSMDSYNEQFF. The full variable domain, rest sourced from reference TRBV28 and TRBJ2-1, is DVKVTQSSRYLVKRTGEKVFLECVQDMDHENMFWYRQDPGLGLRLIYFSYDVKMKEKGDIPEGYSVSREKKERFSLILESASTNQTSMYLCASSPSMDSYNEQFFGPGTRLTVL.

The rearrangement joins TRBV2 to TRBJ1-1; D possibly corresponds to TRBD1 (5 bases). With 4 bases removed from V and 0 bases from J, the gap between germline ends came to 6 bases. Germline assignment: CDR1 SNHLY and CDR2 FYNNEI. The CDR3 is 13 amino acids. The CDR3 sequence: CASSVGLNTEAFF. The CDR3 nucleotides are TGTGCCAGCAGTGTGGGACTGAACACTGAAGCTTTCTTT. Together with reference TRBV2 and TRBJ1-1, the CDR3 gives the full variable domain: EPEVTQTPSHQVTQMGQEVILRCVPISNHLYFYWYRQILGQKVEFLVSFYNNEISEKSEIFDDQFSVERPDGSNFTLKIRSTKLEDSAMYFCASSVGLNTEAFFGQGTRLTVV.

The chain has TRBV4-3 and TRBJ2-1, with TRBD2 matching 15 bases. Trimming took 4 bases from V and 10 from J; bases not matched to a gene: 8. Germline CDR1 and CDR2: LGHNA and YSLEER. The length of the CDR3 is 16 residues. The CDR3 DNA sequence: TGCGCCAGCAGCCCGTCGGGACTAGCGGGGGGCAGGGAGCAGTTCTTC. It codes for CASSPSGLAGGREQFF.

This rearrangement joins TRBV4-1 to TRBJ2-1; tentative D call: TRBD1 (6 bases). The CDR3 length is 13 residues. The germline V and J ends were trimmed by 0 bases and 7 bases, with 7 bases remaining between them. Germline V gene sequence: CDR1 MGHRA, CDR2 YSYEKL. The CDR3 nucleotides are TGCGCCAGCAGCCAAGATCAGGGGAATGAGCAGTTCTTC. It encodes CASSQDQGNEQFF.

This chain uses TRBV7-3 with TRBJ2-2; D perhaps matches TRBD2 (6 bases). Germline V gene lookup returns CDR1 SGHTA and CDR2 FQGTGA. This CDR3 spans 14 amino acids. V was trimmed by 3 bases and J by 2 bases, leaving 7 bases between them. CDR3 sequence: CASSFGLNTGELFF. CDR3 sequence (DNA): TGTGCCAGCAGCTTCGGACTAAACACCGGGGAGCTGTTTTTT.

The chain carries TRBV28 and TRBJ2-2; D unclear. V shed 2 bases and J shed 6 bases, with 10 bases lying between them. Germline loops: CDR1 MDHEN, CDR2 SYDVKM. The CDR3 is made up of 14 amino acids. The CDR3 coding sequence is TGTGCCAGCAGTTTAGTGACTGCGCCCGGGGAGCTGTTTTTT. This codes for CASSLVTAPGELFF.

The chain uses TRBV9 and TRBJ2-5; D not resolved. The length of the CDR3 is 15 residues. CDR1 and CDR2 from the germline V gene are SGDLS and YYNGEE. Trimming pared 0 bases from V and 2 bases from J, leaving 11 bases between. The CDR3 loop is CASSVAAVLQETQYF. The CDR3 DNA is TGTGCCAGCAGCGTAGCGGCAGTTTTACAAGAGACCCAGTACTTC.

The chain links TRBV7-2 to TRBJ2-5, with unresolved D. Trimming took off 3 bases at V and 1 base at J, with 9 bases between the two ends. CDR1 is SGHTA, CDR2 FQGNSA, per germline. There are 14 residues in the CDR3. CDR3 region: CASSLGWGQETQYF. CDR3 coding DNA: TGTGCCAGCAGCTTGGGCTGGGGCCAAGAGACCCAGTACTTC.